One sample yielded the 23 T cell receptor beta chains listed below, sequenced in a study of T cells in Graves' hyperthyroidism and ophthalmopathy. Regions amplified from RNA transcripts were the TCR beta CDR3 regions. The TCR CDR3 was amplified in a first-round RT-PCR using the HTBI primer set. Using its own MiXCR run on the multiplex PCR reads, TCRdb lists one record per CDR3 protein. The profile covers 500,000 to 600,000 distinct CDR3 sequences, with roughly a sixth appearing a single time and 18% taken by the ten largest. The material sequenced was blood. These receptors originate from a woman aged 18 to 35 with Graves' hyperthyroidism.

This clonotype was picked up a small number of times. The V call is TRBV6-1, the J call TRBJ2-1; no clear D gene. The CDR3 has 10 amino acids. Germline values: CDR1 MNHNS, CDR2 SASEGT. V was pared by 10 bases and J by 5 bases, with 6 bases between. The CDR3 DNA follows: TGTGCCACCAAAAACAATGAGCAGTTCTTC. Its protein is CATKNNEQFF.

This chain connects TRBV28 to TRBJ2-7; a weak D match, TRBD1 (5 bases). From germline, CDR1 is MDHEN and CDR2 SYDVKM. This CDR3 has 14 residues. Trimming left V 3 bases short and J 4 bases short, with 13 bases between. CDR3 loop: CASSFWAGWYEQYF. DNA of the CDR3: TGTGCCAGCAGTTTTTGGGCAGGGTGGTACGAGCAGTACTTC.

This clonotype was seen at least ten times. V usage is TRBV20-1 and J usage is TRBJ2-3; TRBD2 matches at 9 bases. Losses at the gene ends were 0 bases for V and 3 bases for J; bases not matched to a gene: 7. The CDR3 covers 16 residues. Germline V gene data show CDR1 as DFQATT and CDR2 as SNEGSKA (reference sequence). The CDR3 DNA follows: TGCAGTGCTAGAGATCTGTCTAGCGGGAAGACAGATACGCAGTATTTT. Protein product: CSARDLSSGKTDTQYF.

The table lists this clonotype with many counts. The rearrangement joins TRBV11-1 to TRBJ2-1, with 9 nucleotides matching TRBD2. This CDR3 is built from 15 residues. V lost 3 bases, J lost 7 bases, and 7 bases stayed unmatched. The germline gives CDR1 SGHAT, CDR2 FQDESV (reference sequence). The CDR3 here is CASSLAAGGGNEQFF. CDR3 nucleotides: TGTGCCAGCAGCTTGGCAGCGGGAGGCGGAAATGAGCAGTTCTTC.

This clonotype has ten or more counts. This rearrangement joins TRBV7-9 to TRBJ2-3, with TRBD2 identical over 8 bases. CDR3 length equals 15 residues. CDR1 and CDR2 from the germline V gene are SEHNR and FQNEAQ (reference sequence). Losses at the gene ends were 1 base for V and 3 bases for J; bases not matched to a gene: 3. In DNA, the CDR3 is TGTGCCAGCAGCTTAGGACTAGCGAGAACAGATACGCAGTATTTT. Protein: CASSLGLARTDTQYF. Combining the CDR3 with reference TRBV7-9 and TRBJ2-3 gives the whole variable domain DTGVSQNPRHKITKRGQNVTFRCDPISEHNRLYWYRQTLGQGPEFLTYFQNEAQLEKSRLLSDRFSAERPKGSFSTLEIQRTEQGDSAMYLCASSLGLARTDTQYFGPGTRLTVL.

There are a few counts of this clonotype. This chain joins TRBV4-1 and TRBJ2-7, with 9 nucleotides matching TRBD1. Germline V gene lookup returns CDR1 MGHRA and CDR2 YSYEKL. This CDR3 is 16 amino acids long. With 0 bases clipped from V and 4 bases from J, the junction kept 7 bases outside the gene matches. CDR3 DNA: TGCGCCAGCAGCCAAGATCTACAGGGGGCTCGGTACGAGCAGTACTTC. Protein sequence: CASSQDLQGARYEQYF.

This clonotype was picked up a small number of times. The CDR3 does not close with the conserved phenylalanine or tryptophan, likely indicating a read error. The gene calls are TRBV10-3 and TRBJ1-1; possible D gene TRBD1, 6 bases. Germline CDR1 and CDR2: ENHRY and SYGVKD. The V end was cut by 9 bases, the J end by 3 bases, with 14 bases between. CDR3 length equals 13 residues. Written as DNA, the CDR3 is TGTGCCATATGGGCGGCAGGGGACACTGAAGCTTTCCTT. It is translated as CAIWAAGDTEAFL.

This clonotype was counted a few times. The rearrangement uses TRBV19 and TRBJ1-1; D is possibly TRBD1 (5 bases). Germline values: CDR1 LNHDA, CDR2 SQIVND (reference sequence). This CDR3 contains 17 residues. Trimming took 1 base from V and 4 from J, leaving 19 bases between them. In DNA form, the CDR3 reads TGTGCCAGTAGTATAGTGGGTGGGGGAGGCGTGGGCACTGAAGCTTTCTTT. Its translation is CASSIVGGGGVGTEAFF.

This clonotype was counted at least ten times. The chain joins TRBV12-3 or TRBV12-4 to TRBJ1-2; no clear D gene. This CDR3 has 14 amino acids. With 3 bases removed from V and 5 bases from J, the gap between germline ends came to 13 bases. In nucleotides, the CDR3 is TGTGCCAGCAGTTTCTGGAGTCTTCAATATGGCTACACCTTC. Translated, it gives CASSFWSLQYGYTF.

This clonotype has at least ten counts. The V gene is TRBV12-3 or TRBV12-4, the J gene TRBJ1-1, with 7 bases that match TRBD1. This CDR3 contains 14 residues. The ends lost 6 bases at V and 0 bases at J; junction bases unmatched: 4. The CDR3, as DNA: TGTGCCAGCAGGCCGGGACAGATGAACACTGAAGCTTTCTTT. It codes for CASRPGQMNTEAFF.

This clonotype was recorded a few times. This chain uses TRBV18 with TRBJ2-7; either TRBD1 or TRBD2 may fit D (5 bases each). The CDR3 spans 16 residues. Trimming removed 2 bases from V and 2 bases from J, with 16 bases in between. From germline, CDR1 is KGHSH and CDR2 LQKENI. This CDR3 is CASSPNWGSPTYEQYF. CDR3 nucleotide sequence: TGTGCCAGCTCACCAAATTGGGGGTCCCCCACCTACGAGCAGTACTTC.

V gene TRBV7-9 combines with J gene TRBJ2-4; D unresolved. The length of the CDR3 is 16 residues. Germline CDR1 SEHNR, CDR2 FQNEAQ (reference sequence). Trimming removed 5 bases from V and 0 bases from J, with 14 bases in between. The CDR3 here is CASSANSYLAKNIQYF. CDR3 coding DNA: TGTGCCAGCAGCGCCAACAGTTACCTAGCCAAAAACATTCAGTACTTC.

V gene TRBV24-1 combines with J gene TRBJ1-4; D is ambiguous. Germline values: CDR1 KGHDR, CDR2 SFDVKD. CDR3 size: 16 residues. The ends were cut back, 3 bases at V and 7 bases at J, with 17 bases in the middle. For the CDR3, the DNA is TGTGCCACCAGTGATGTTACACAATCGGTCGGTGAAAAACTGTTTTTT. Its protein product is CATSDVTQSVGEKLFF.

At least ten counts were recorded for this clonotype. The chain uses TRBV29-1 and TRBJ2-1, with 8 bases aligning to TRBD1. Germline values: CDR1 SQVTM, CDR2 ANQGSEA. The CDR3 length is 15 residues. Trimming took 4 bases from V and 6 from J; bases not matched to a gene: 11. The chain's CDR3 is CSVGRTGGLVNEQFF. CDR3 nucleotides: TGCAGCGTTGGCCGTACAGGGGGTCTCGTCAATGAGCAGTTCTTC.

There are many counts of this clonotype. The CDR3 loop is CASRDPRESTDTQYF. CDR3 nucleotides: TGTGCCAGCAGGGACCCCCGGGAGAGCACAGATACGCAGTATTTT. The rearrangement joins TRBV2 to TRBJ2-3, with TRBD2 as a possible D gene (6 bases). Trimming cost V 6 bases and J 0 bases, with 13 bases left between them. Looked up from germline, CDR1 is SNHLY and CDR2 is FYNNEI. This CDR3 has 15 residues.

This clonotype was found many times. This chain uses TRBV6-1 with TRBJ2-5; D unresolved. V was trimmed by 2 bases and J by 5 bases, leaving 18 bases between them. The CDR3 consists of 16 residues. Germline values: CDR1 MNHNS, CDR2 SASEGT. The CDR3 is CASSEYSARRSETQYF. Here the CDR3 DNA reads TGTGCCAGCAGTGAATATTCTGCTAGGCGGTCGGAGACCCAGTACTTC.

The chain recombines TRBV5-1 with TRBJ1-2; 7 bases align to TRBD1. With V trimmed by 3 bases and J by 5 bases, 10 bases remained unmatched. This CDR3 has 15 amino acids. Germline V CDR1 and CDR2: SGHRS, YFSETQ. The CDR3 here is CASSSLTGLGYGYTF. For the CDR3, the DNA is TGCGCCAGCAGCTCTCTGACAGGGTTGGGTTATGGCTACACCTTC.

This clonotype was seen a single time. This chain links TRBV2 with TRBJ2-6, with D possibly matching TRBD1 (6 bases). With 7 bases removed from V and 0 bases from J, the gap between germline ends came to 13 bases. The CDR3 totals 16 residues. Germline-derived CDR1 and CDR2 are SNHLY and FYNNEI. The CDR3 DNA is TGTGCCAGCATCCAACAGGGAAACTCTGGGGCCAACGTCCTGACTTTC. Translation: CASIQQGNSGANVLTF. The entire variable domain, with the rest obtained from reference TRBV2 and TRBJ2-6, is as follows: EPEVTQTPSHQVTQMGQEVILRCVPISNHLYFYWYRQILGQKVEFLVSFYNNEISEKSEIFDDQFSVERPDGSNFTLKIRSTKLEDSAMYFCASIQQGNSGANVLTFGAGSRLTVL.

This clonotype has ten or more counts. The chain employs TRBV27 and TRBJ1-5; no clear D. This CDR3 comprises 14 residues. Trimming stripped 5 bases from V and 9 bases from J, with 17 bases between. Germline V gene lookup returns CDR1 MNHEY and CDR2 SMNVEV (reference sequence). In nucleotides, the CDR3 is TGTGCCAGCAGTATCGAACCGAGAAGCGGGCCCCAGCATTTT. Protein product: CASSIEPRSGPQHF.

This clonotype was detected ten times or more. The chain combines TRBV7-2 with TRBJ2-5; perhaps TRBD2 as D (6 bases). CDR3 size: 13 residues. Trimming stripped 8 bases from V and 2 bases from J, with 12 bases between. Per the germline V gene, CDR1 is SGHTA and CDR2 is FQGNSA. CDR3 sequence reads: CASGAGYQETQYF. The CDR3 DNA is TGTGCCAGCGGGGCGGGGTATCAAGAGACCCAGTACTTC. Complete variable domain (other parts from reference TRBV7-2 and TRBJ2-5): GAGVSQSPSNKVTEKGKDVELRCDPISGHTALYWYRQSLGQGLEFLIYFQGNSAPDKSGLPSDRFSAERTGGSVSTLTIQRTQQEDSAVYLCASGAGYQETQYFGPGTRLLVL.

This clonotype was counted at least ten times. This chain connects TRBV6-2 or TRBV6-3 to TRBJ1-1, with D uncertain. This CDR3 has 12 residues. Germline V gene data show CDR1 as MNHEY and CDR2 as SVGEGT. V was shortened by 1 base and J by 3 bases, with 3 bases between the two germline ends. In DNA, the CDR3 is TGTGCCAGCAGTTACTTTGACACTGAAGCTTTCTTT. Its protein product is CASSYFDTEAFF.

Many counts were recorded for this clonotype. V and J are TRBV20-1 and TRBJ2-3; D remains unclear. The V gene lost 3 bases and the J gene lost 4 bases, with 8 bases spanning the gap. CDR3 length: 12 amino acids. CDR1 and CDR2 from the germline V gene are DFQATT and SNEGSKA (reference sequence). The CDR3 region has the DNA TGCAGTGCTAGGGGTAGGGCAGATACGCAGTATTTT. Its translation: CSARGRADTQYF.

This chain uses TRBV7-8 with TRBJ2-5, with 7 bases identical to TRBD2. Trimming removed 5 bases from V and 2 bases from J; junction bases left unmatched: 11. This CDR3 comprises 16 residues. Per the germline V gene, CDR1 is SGHVS and CDR2 is FQNEAQ. The CDR3 nucleotides read TGTGCCAGCAGCCGTGTCGGGGGGAAGAGGCAAGAGACCCAGTACTTC. This encodes CASSRVGGKRQETQYF.